Presented here are 14 T cell receptor beta chains from one specimen sequenced in a study of glioma-infiltrating T cells after dendritic cell vaccination. The assay was immunoSEQ multiplex PCR, and TCRdb's table has in-frame clones only and misses some. The repertoire has roughly 80,000 clones, around 87% of them found once; the top ten carry 2% to 2.5%. Time point meaning: after dendritic cell vaccination, including at tumor progression/relapse. This material consisted of blood, taken after dendritic cell vaccination. The origin of the receptors is a human donor with glioblastoma.

Of note for this clone: The sample holds other DNA sequences that translate to the same CDR3. The rearrangement joins TRBV5-1 to TRBJ1-1; no reliable D call. The germline V and J ends were trimmed by 2 bases and 2 bases, with 7 bases remaining between them. CDR3 size: 13 residues. CDR1 SGHRS and CDR2 YFSETQ come from the germline V gene. DNA for the CDR3: TGCGCCAGCAGCTTTACAGCTAACACTGAAGCTTTCTTT. Protein product: CASSFTANTEAFF.

V is TRBV10-2 and J is TRBJ1-5; 12 bases line up with TRBD1. J was trimmed by 6 bases and V by 4 bases; bases with no gene match: 7. Germline lookup yields CDR1 WSHSY and CDR2 SAAADI. The CDR3 covers 16 residues. The CDR3 protein is CASSVGTGGLGQPQHF. DNA for the CDR3: TGCGCCAGCAGTGTGGGGACAGGGGGCTTGGGTCAGCCCCAGCATTTT.

The CDR3 DNA is TGTGCCAGCAGTACAGGGTTGCACACTGAAGCTTTCTTT. Amino acid sequence: CASSTGLHTEAFF. V usage is TRBV25-1 and J usage is TRBJ1-1; perhaps TRBD1 as D (6 bases). Trimming stripped 5 bases from V and 3 bases from J, with 10 bases between. The CDR3 contains 13 residues. Germline assignment: CDR1 MGHDK and CDR2 SYGVNS.

V and J are TRBV30 and TRBJ2-7; no firm D call. Between the trimmed V and J ends, which lost 3 bases and 5 bases, there was a span of 14 bases. The CDR3 covers 13 residues. CDR1 is GTSNPN, CDR2 SVGIG, per germline (reference sequence). The CDR3 region is CAWRGWVPNEQYF. Written as DNA, the CDR3 is TGTGCCTGGAGGGGCTGGGTTCCCAACGAGCAGTACTTC.

This clone was seen a handful of times. The J gene is TRBJ1-2, the V gene TRBV6-5, with D hard to call. In germline, CDR1 is MNHEY, CDR2 SVGAGI. Trimming removed 8 bases from V and 6 bases from J, with 10 bases in between. There are 11 residues in the CDR3. The CDR3 bases are TGTGCCAGCGGCCAGTTAAATGGCTACACCTTC. Translated: CASGQLNGYTF.

The chain recombines TRBV6-4 with TRBJ2-1, with TRBD2 identical over 9 bases. V trimming: 4 bases; J trimming: 8 bases; junction bases outside the gene matches: 6. Germline CDR1 and CDR2: MRHNA and SNTAGT. This CDR3 comprises 14 residues. CDR3 sequence (DNA): TGTGCCAGCAGTGTCGGCGGGAGGGCGTATGAGCAGTTCTTC. This codes for CASSVGGRAYEQFF.

This chain joins TRBV6-6 and TRBJ2-2; the D is unclear. The germline V gene encodes CDR1 MNHNY and CDR2 SVGAGI (reference sequence). Trimming cost V 4 bases and J 8 bases, with 14 bases left between them. The CDR3 extends over 14 amino acids. CDR3 DNA sequence: TGTGCCAGCAGTTTCCTACAGTGGTTAGGGGAGCTGTTTTTT. Its protein product is CASSFLQWLGELFF.

The chain is built from TRBV7-2 and TRBJ2-5, with D possibly matching TRBD1 (6 bases). The V gene's germline CDR1 is SGHTA and CDR2 FQGNSA. This CDR3 spans 13 amino acids. V gave up 5 bases and J gave up 5 bases, with 12 bases separating them. The CDR3 sequence is CASSPGESETQYF. CDR3 sequence (DNA): TGTGCCAGCAGCCCAGGGGAGTCGGAGACCCAGTACTTC.

The J gene is TRBJ2-1, the V gene TRBV5-4, with a possible D match to TRBD2 (6 bases). Germline V CDR1 and CDR2: SGHNT, YYREEE (reference sequence). V was clipped by 2 bases and J by 7 bases, with 10 bases between them. The CDR3 spans 13 residues. The CDR3 reads CASSFGGRNEQFF. The DNA of the CDR3 is TGTGCCAGCAGCTTTGGGGGGAGGAATGAGCAGTTCTTC.

The rearrangement links TRBV2 to TRBJ2-1, with a tentative D call TRBD1 (5 bases). Germline V gene sequence: CDR1 SNHLY, CDR2 FYNNEI. The length of the CDR3 is 14 residues. The V and J ends lost 7 bases and 9 bases respectively, with 19 bases between them. The chain's CDR3 is CASMGNRWSGEQFF. For the CDR3, the DNA is TGTGCCAGCATGGGGAACAGGTGGTCAGGTGAGCAGTTCTTC.

The V and J genes are TRBV6-5 and TRBJ2-3, with D perhaps TRBD1 (5 bases). Germline V gene lookup returns CDR1 MNHEY and CDR2 SVGAGI. This CDR3 has 16 residues. With 4 bases removed from V and 1 base from J, the gap between germline ends came to 15 bases. DNA for the CDR3: TGTGCCAGCAGTTTGTCCAGGGTTTGGGGCACAGATACGCAGTATTTT. It specifies CASSLSRVWGTDTQYF.

The chain has TRBV29-1 and TRBJ1-3; D unclear. Germline values: CDR1 SQVTM, CDR2 ANQGSEA. V was pared by 7 bases and J by 2 bases, with 9 bases between. This CDR3 spans 12 amino acids. In nucleotides, the CDR3 is TGCAGCGGGCGGGAACCTGGAAACACCATATATTTT. It yields the protein CSGREPGNTIYF.

This chain connects TRBV5-1 to TRBJ2-1; unclear D gene. The CDR3 has 11 amino acids. Trimming shortened V by 1 base and J by 10 bases, and 6 bases separated the two germline ends. Per the germline V gene, CDR1 is SGHRS and CDR2 is YFSETQ. The CDR3 sequence: CASSLMQEQFF. DNA for the CDR3: TGCGCCAGCAGCTTGATGCAGGAGCAGTTCTTC.

V usage is TRBV11-3 and J usage is TRBJ1-1, with D unclear. The CDR3 has 12 amino acids. Germline V gene lookup returns CDR1 SGHNT and CDR2 YENEEA. V lost 2 bases to trimming and J lost 10 bases, with 11 bases between them. The CDR3 coding sequence is TGTGCCAGCAGCTTAAAGGGAGGGCGAGCTTTCTTT. The encoded protein is CASSLKGGRAFF. Full variable domain (outside the CDR3, taken from reference TRBV11-3 and TRBJ1-1): EAGVVQSPRYKIIEKKQPVAFWCNPISGHNTLYWYLQNLGQGPELLIRYENEEAVDDSQLPKDRFSAERLKGVDSTLKIQPAELGDSAVYLCASSLKGGRAFFGQGTRLTVV.